These T cell receptor beta chains were read from a single sample in a study of graft-versus-host responses after intestinal transplantation. TCRdb's copy holds only in-frame clones and misses some; the assay was immunoSEQ multiplex PCR. The sample has roughly 120,000 clones; around nine tenths are singletons. These receptors' targets are unknown. The sample in question was unstimulated CD4+ T cells sorted from spleen or lymph node cells, obtained before transplant. The source of these receptors is a human donor who was the organ donor for an intestinal transplant. Each CDR3 is given with its conserved first and last residue. Fields, in order: J gene, D gene, clone size, V gene, CDR3 DNA, CDR3 protein. A D gene is named only where the DNA matches it firmly. Clone sizes are given selectively: once, few, many, or a class where the clone is expanded.

>TRBJ1-2|NA|NA|TRBV5-1
TGCGCCAGCAGAAGGGAGCCTAACTATGGCTACACCTTC
CASRREPNYGYTF
>TRBJ2-3|TRBD2|NA|TRBV6-6
TGTGCCAGCAGTTACGGAGCGGGAGGGGCAGATACGCAGTATTTT
CASSYGAGGADTQYF
>TRBJ2-1|NA|once|TRBV9
TGTGCCAGCAGCCTCATTGGGCCTCGGAATGAGCAGTTCTTC
CASSLIGPRNEQFF
>TRBJ2-7|NA|NA|TRBV5-1
TGCGCCAGCAGCTCGGGGGGACACCCTTCCTACGAGCAGTACTTC
CASSSGGHPSYEQYF
>TRBJ2-1|NA|NA|TRBV28
TGTGCCAGCTCCCTTCAGGGCTCTATCAATGAGCAGTTCTTC
CASSLQGSINEQFF
>TRBJ2-6|TRBD1|NA|TRBV5-1
TGCGCCAGCAGCAGGACAGGGTTCTCTGGGGCCAACGTCCTGACTTTC
CASSRTGFSGANVLTF
>TRBJ2-3|TRBD1|NA|TRBV19
TGTGCCAGTATCGGTCCGGGACAGCGAACTTCTAGCACAGATACGCAGTATTTT
CASIGPGQRTSSTDTQYF
>TRBJ2-1|NA|NA|TRBV7-3
TGTGCCAGCAGCTTAAGACAGAACAATGAGCAGTTCTTC
CASSLRQNNEQFF
>TRBJ2-1|NA|NA|TRBV29-1
TGCAGCGTTGATGAGCTTTCCTACAATGAGCAGTTCTTC
CSVDELSYNEQFF
>TRBJ2-7|TRBD1|NA|TRBV10-3
TGTGCCATCAGTGAGGGACAGGGGGCTTCCTACGAGCAGTACTTC
CAISEGQGASYEQYF
>TRBJ2-3|TRBD2|NA|TRBV27
TGTGCCAGCAGTTTATCGCCGAGCGGGAGGTGGACAGATACGCAGTATTTT
CASSLSPSGRWTDTQYF
>TRBJ1-5|NA|NA|TRBV19
TGTGCCAGTAGTATTTCGGGGAATCAGCCCCAGCATTTT
CASSISGNQPQHF
>TRBJ1-5|NA|few|TRBV19
TGTGCCAGTGGGTGGCAGGTGGATCAGCCCCAGCATTTT
CASGWQVDQPQHF
>TRBJ2-2|TRBD2|NA|TRBV9
TGTGCCAGCAGCGTTCGGACTAGCGGGAACACCGGGGAGCTGTTTTTT
CASSVRTSGNTGELFF
>TRBJ1-2|TRBD1|NA|TRBV28
TGTGCCACCTGGGACAGAATTAACTATGGCTACACCTTC
CATWDRINYGYTF
>TRBJ2-7|NA|few|TRBV6-1
TGTGCCAGCATGGGACGGACCTACGAGCAGTACTTC
CASMGRTYEQYF
>TRBJ2-7|NA|NA|TRBV20-1
TGCAGTGCGCCGAGAAGTGGCGAGCAGTACTTC
CSAPRSGEQYF
>TRBJ1-5|NA|few|TRBV6-5
TGTGCCAGCAGTTACTCGGAAGGGAGACAGCCCCAGCATTTT
CASSYSEGRQPQHF
>TRBJ2-3|TRBD1|NA|TRBV10-3
TGTGCCATCAGTCAGTCACAGGGGGCTGCAGATACGCAGTATTTT
CAISQSQGAADTQYF
>TRBJ1-3|NA|NA|TRBV7-9
TGTGCCAGCAGCTTCGCATCCTCTGGAAACACCATATATTTT
CASSFASSGNTIYF
>TRBJ1-2|NA|NA|TRBV6-5
TGTGCCAGCAGTTACTCCTCTGATGGCTACACCTTC
CASSYSSDGYTF
>TRBJ2-5|NA|NA|TRBV7-9
TGTGCCAGCAGCTTAGGGGGCTTCCAAGAGACCCAGTACTTC
CASSLGGFQETQYF
>TRBJ2-2|TRBD2|NA|TRBV5-1
TGCGCCAGCAGTGGGGGACTAGCAACCGGGGAGCTGTTTTTT
CASSGGLATGELFF
>TRBJ1-4|NA|NA|TRBV11-2
TGTGCCAGCAGGCGACCGGGGGCCGGGGAAAAACTGTTTTTT
CASRRPGAGEKLFF
>TRBJ2-7|TRBD1|NA|TRBV28
TGTGCCAGCAGTTCCCCGGGACAGGGGAAGTCCTACGAGCAGTACTTC
CASSSPGQGKSYEQYF
>TRBJ1-2|NA|NA|TRBV5-1
TGCGCCAGCAGCGAGGGCCCTAACTATGGCTACACCTTC
CASSEGPNYGYTF
>TRBJ1-1|NA|once|TRBV5-1
TGCGCCAGCAACGAACAGGGCGGGAGCACTGAAGCTTTCTTT
CASNEQGGSTEAFF
>TRBJ2-3|NA|NA|TRBV5-5
TGTGCCAGCAGCCCCTCGGGCCGCACAGATACGCAGTATTTT
CASSPSGRTDTQYF
>TRBJ2-7|NA|NA|TRBV5-1
TGCGCCAGCAGCCTAGGGACCGCGACCCTTTACGAGCAGTACTTC
CASSLGTATLYEQYF
>TRBJ2-5|NA|NA|TRBV5-7
TGTGCCAGCAGCTTGTTCGGGACCCAAGAGACCCAGTACTTC
CASSLFGTQETQYF
>TRBJ1-1|NA|once|TRBV6-1
TGTGCCAGCAGTGTCAGTGGGAACACTGAAGCTTTCTTT
CASSVSGNTEAFF
>TRBJ2-7|TRBD1|NA|TRBV23-1
TGCGCCAGCAGTCGAGACCAGGGGGCGCATCCGTACGAGCAGTACTTC
CASSRDQGAHPYEQYF
>TRBJ1-1|NA|NA|TRBV27
TGTGCCAGCAGTTTATACGGGGGAGCCACTGAAGCTTTCTTT
CASSLYGGATEAFF
>TRBJ1-4|NA|NA|TRBV4-2
TGTGCCAGCAGCCAAGATCGATTAGAGGAAAAACTGTTTTTT
CASSQDRLEEKLFF
>TRBJ2-3|TRBD2|NA|TRBV5-4
TGTGCCAGCAGCTCGAGCGGGAGGGGAAGCACAGATACGCAGTATTTT
CASSSSGRGSTDTQYF
>TRBJ2-6|TRBD1|NA|TRBV7-9
TGTGCCAGCAGCACTAGGACAGGTCTCAACGTCCTGACTTTC
CASSTRTGLNVLTF
>TRBJ1-2|NA|NA|TRBV5-1
TGCGCCAGCAGCCGTACTGGGGCGGGTCCTGGCTACACCTTC
CASSRTGAGPGYTF
>TRBJ2-6|NA|NA|TRBV5-5
TGTGCCAGCAGCATTAATCTTTTAGGCGGCCCTGGGGCCAACGTCCTGACTTTC
CASSINLLGGPGANVLTF
>TRBJ2-1|TRBD2|NA|TRBV10-3
TGTGCCATCAGTGAGTCCGGGGTTCTAGCGGGCTTCGACTACAATGAGCAGTTCTTC
CAISESGVLAGFDYNEQFF
>TRBJ2-1|NA|NA|TRBV11-2
TGTGCCAGCAGCTTCCCGGGACCCACCTACAATGAGCAGTTCTTC
CASSFPGPTYNEQFF
>TRBJ2-3|NA|NA|TRBV7-9
TGTGCCAGCAGCTTAGGAGCGAGCACAGATACGCAGTATTTT
CASSLGASTDTQYF
>TRBJ1-1|TRBD1|NA|TRBV6-4
TGTGCCAGCACCCTAGGGGGGGGACAGGGTGCGGACACTGAAGCTTTCTTT
CASTLGGGQGADTEAFF
>TRBJ2-1|TRBD2|NA|TRBV7-9
TGTGCCAGCAGCTTAAGGGCGGGAGGAGGTGAGCAGTTCTTC
CASSLRAGGGEQFF
>TRBJ2-7|NA|NA|TRBV5-1
TGCGCCAGCAGCTTGCGTTACGGGCCAGGGAAGGACGAGCAGTACTTC
CASSLRYGPGKDEQYF
>TRBJ1-1|NA|once|TRBV19
TGTGCCAGTAGTCCGCCGTCTGGACCGCGCACTGAAGCTTTCTTT
CASSPPSGPRTEAFF
>TRBJ2-3|NA|NA|TRBV28
TGTGCCAGCAGTCCCGGCAGCACAGATACGCAGTATTTT
CASSPGSTDTQYF
>TRBJ2-5|TRBD2|once|TRBV9
TGTGCCAGCAGCCCTCTCGGCAGCGGGAGGGGGGAGACCCAGTACTTC
CASSPLGSGRGETQYF
>TRBJ1-1|NA|once|TRBV6-5
TGTGCCAGCAGTTACACCTCGAACACTGAAGCTTTCTTT
CASSYTSNTEAFF
>TRBJ2-1|NA|NA|TRBV9
TGTGCCAGCAGCGTAGTTGAAGGGCGTGGGGCCTACAATGAGCAGTTCTTC
CASSVVEGRGAYNEQFF
>TRBJ2-2|TRBD2|NA|TRBV5-1
TGCGCCAGCAGCTTGGGTATTAGCGGGAGCACCGGGGAGCTGTTTTTT
CASSLGISGSTGELFF
>TRBJ1-1|TRBD1|once|TRBV4-2
TGTGCCAGCAGCGCCCAACAGGGGGCCCCCATGAACACTGAAGCTTTCTTT
CASSAQQGAPMNTEAFF
>TRBJ2-7|TRBD1|NA|TRBV6-1
TGTGCCAGCAAAAGAACAGGGGCATCCTACGAGCAGTACTTC
CASKRTGASYEQYF
>TRBJ2-2|NA|NA|TRBV5-1
TGCGCCAGCAGCTTATCCCAGGGAACCGGGGAGCTGTTTTTT
CASSLSQGTGELFF
>TRBJ2-2|NA|NA|TRBV5-6
TGTGCCAGCAGCTTGCTTTCGCCCGCCGGGGAGCTGTTTTTT
CASSLLSPAGELFF
>TRBJ2-3|NA|NA|TRBV19
TGTGCCAGTAGTATCCATGGGGGGGCGAGGGGGCCAGATACGCAGTATTTT
CASSIHGGARGPDTQYF
>TRBJ2-1|TRBD2|once|TRBV15
TGTGCCACCAGCAGGTCCGGGACTAGTGGGGTCTACAATGAGCAGTTCTTC
CATSRSGTSGVYNEQFF
>TRBJ2-7|TRBD1|NA|TRBV18
TGTGCCAGCTCACGACCGGACAGGGCCTACGAGCAGTACTTC
CASSRPDRAYEQYF
>TRBJ2-5|NA|NA|TRBV5-6
TGTGCCAGCAGCTTGCAGGGGGGGCAAGAGACCCAGTACTTC
CASSLQGGQETQYF
>TRBJ1-5|NA|NA|TRBV6-5
TGTGCGGGGCGGGGCTATAGCAATCAGCCCCAGCATTTT
CAGRGYSNQPQHF
>TRBJ2-7|TRBD1|NA|TRBV2
TGTGCTAGCAGTGGGGACAGGGGCCTTTACGGGCAGTACTTC
CASSGDRGLYGQYF